These 20 T cell receptor beta chains share one sample of origin, sequenced in a study of cytomegalovirus exposure and HLA in healthy donors. The PCR was carried out with 60 Vbeta primers and 13 Jbeta primers. TCRdb's copy holds only in-frame clones and misses some; the assay was immunoSEQ multiplex PCR. The repertoire holds approximately 130,000 clones, with around nine tenths as singletons. The sequenced sample was PBMCs. The source of these receptors is a woman aged 25 to 39 in good health and CMV-seronegative.

With regard to this clone: Other nucleotide sequences in the sample specify the same CDR3. The chain has TRBV6-5 and TRBJ1-1; 7 positions match TRBD1. With V trimmed by 0 bases and J by 1 base, 2 bases remained unmatched. The CDR3 is 15 residues long. Germline CDR1 and CDR2: MNHEY and SVGAGI. The CDR3 region is CASSYSNRGNTEAFF. The DNA for the CDR3 is TGTGCCAGCAGTTACTCGAACAGGGGGAACACTGAAGCTTTCTTT.

Remarks on this clone: One end of the junction is discordant with germline, which a read error may explain. The gene calls are TRBV5-1 and TRBJ2-3, with 9 bases identical to TRBD2. The germline CDR1 and CDR2 sequences are SGHRS and YFSETQ. The CDR3 loop spans 16 amino acids. The CDR3 sequence: CASSTEFSGSIDTQYF. CDR3 nucleotide sequence: TGCGCCAGCAGCACTGAGTTTAGCGGGAGCATAGATACGCAGTATTTT.

This clone was found a few times. The CDR3 protein is CASSQVRGPTFNQPQHF. CDR3 DNA sequence: TGCGCCAGCAGCCAAGTAAGGGGGCCTACCTTCAATCAGCCCCAGCATTTT. V is TRBV4-1 and J is TRBJ1-5; 7 bases fit TRBD1. This CDR3 contains 17 residues. From germline, CDR1 is MGHRA and CDR2 YSYEKL. The V segment lost 1 base and the J segment 3 bases; nucleotides outside the gene matches: 9.

The chain joins TRBV5-4 to TRBJ1-2; D not certain. Looked up from germline, CDR1 is SGHNT and CDR2 is YYREEE (reference sequence). The germline V and J ends were trimmed by 1 base and 6 bases, with 7 bases remaining between them. This CDR3 has 12 residues. CDR3 protein: CASSLKEDGYTF. In DNA, the CDR3 is TGTGCCAGCAGCTTGAAGGAGGATGGCTACACCTTC.

The CDR3 bases are TGCAGCGTTGTCGGGTTGGGCAGGGGAGAAGAGACCCAGTACTTC. Protein product: CSVVGLGRGEETQYF. The chain employs TRBV29-1 and TRBJ2-5; perhaps TRBD1 as D (6 bases). Germline CDR1 is SQVTM and CDR2 is ANQGSEA. The CDR3 has 15 amino acids. V was trimmed by 4 bases and J by 3 bases, leaving 18 bases between them.

This chain links TRBV28 with TRBJ2-1; D is ambiguous. Germline CDR1 is MDHEN and CDR2 is SYDVKM. This CDR3 region has 11 residues. V was clipped by 5 bases and J by 10 bases, with 9 bases between them. The CDR3 sequence: CASSRTREQFF. CDR3 DNA sequence: TGTGCCAGCAGTCGAACCCGGGAGCAGTTCTTC.

CDR3 bases: TGTGCCAGTAGTCGGCGGGACGGTGAAAAACTGTTTTTT. Amino acid sequence: CASSRRDGEKLFF. The chain uses TRBV19 and TRBJ1-4; TRBD1 might be the D (5 bases). Germline assignment: CDR1 LNHDA and CDR2 SQIVND (reference sequence). The CDR3 is 13 amino acids. V was shortened by 5 bases and J by 7 bases, with 11 bases between the two germline ends.

V and J are TRBV7-2 and TRBJ2-5, with a tentative D call TRBD2 (6 bases). The CDR3 runs 13 residues. The germline CDR1 and CDR2 sequences are SGHTA and FQGNSA. V lost 5 bases and J lost 7, with 14 bases in between. CDR3 sequence (DNA): TGTGCCAGCAGCGCGGGACTTGTGGGGACCCAGTACTTC. Translating it yields CASSAGLVGTQYF. Variable domain in full (rest from reference TRBV7-2 and TRBJ2-5): GAGVSQSPSNKVTEKGKDVELRCDPISGHTALYWYRQSLGQGLEFLIYFQGNSAPDKSGLPSDRFSAERTGGSVSTLTIQRTQQEDSAVYLCASSAGLVGTQYFGPGTRLLVL.

CDR3 sequence: CASRLACGGVWYEQYF. The CDR3 DNA is TGTGCAAGTCGCTTAGCTTGTGGCGGGGTGTGGTACGAGCAGTACTTC. V gene TRBV12-2 combines with J gene TRBJ2-5; the table's D call, TRBD2, has no DNA check behind it. The end of the DNA aligns better with TRBJ2-7, so the J call may be wrong. TRBV12-2 is flagged as a pseudogene. There are 16 residues in the CDR3.

V is TRBV2 and J is TRBJ1-5; 7 bases line up with TRBD1. The CDR3 consists of 13 residues. The V and J ends lost 6 bases and 6 bases, in that order; junction bases with no gene match: 5. Germline CDR1 SNHLY, CDR2 FYNNEI. Here the CDR3 reads CASRDRQGQPQHF. CDR3 sequence (DNA): TGTGCCAGCAGGGATCGACAGGGTCAGCCCCAGCATTTT.

This clone has a single count. V and J are TRBV5-1 and TRBJ2-7, with a weak D call TRBD1 (5 bases). The germline V gene encodes CDR1 SGHRS and CDR2 YFSETQ. Trimming cost V 0 bases and J 2 bases, with 18 bases left between them. The CDR3 runs to 17 residues. In DNA form, the CDR3 reads TGCGCCAGCAGCTTGGCCCCGGCAGGGTCCTTTCCCTACGAGCAGTACTTC. Translated, it gives CASSLAPAGSFPYEQYF.

The table lists this clone with a few counts. The chain joins TRBV4-3 to TRBJ1-1; TRBD1 might be the D (5 bases). Germline loops: CDR1 LGHNA, CDR2 YSLEER. Trimming shortened V by 0 bases and J by 0 bases, and 14 bases separated the two germline ends. CDR3 length: 17 residues. The CDR3 DNA follows: TGCGCCAGCAGCCAAGATGATCAGGGATACATGAACACTGAAGCTTTCTTT. It encodes CASSQDDQGYMNTEAFF.

The rearrangement links TRBV9 to TRBJ2-1; the D gene is possibly TRBD1 (6 bases). CDR3 length equals 14 residues. The V end lost 0 bases, the J end lost 7 bases, and 11 bases lay between the germline ends. From germline, CDR1 is SGDLS and CDR2 YYNGEE. CDR3 in amino acids: CASSVGQGKNEQFF. The CDR3 DNA follows: TGTGCCAGCAGCGTAGGTCAGGGGAAGAATGAGCAGTTCTTC.

The V and J genes are TRBV7-7 and TRBJ2-2; D not resolved. CDR1 SSHAT and CDR2 FNYEAQ come from the germline V gene (reference sequence). The CDR3 has 14 residues. Trimming stripped 5 bases from V and 4 bases from J, with 11 bases between. CDR3 DNA sequence: TGTGCCAGCAGCAACACCGTTGGCACCGGGGAGCTGTTTTTT. This translates into CASSNTVGTGELFF.

The V call is TRBV30, the J call TRBJ2-3; D is possibly TRBD2 (5 bases). The CDR3 runs to 14 residues. Looked up from germline, CDR1 is GTSNPN and CDR2 is SVGIG (reference sequence). V lost 0 bases to trimming and J lost 4 bases, with 11 bases between them. For the CDR3, the DNA is TGTGCCTGGAGTGTTGGTACTAGTGCAGATACGCAGTATTTT. Protein product: CAWSVGTSADTQYF.

This rearrangement joins TRBV4-1 to TRBJ1-2; the match to TRBD1 covers 10 bases. V lost 2 bases, J lost 2 bases, and 2 bases stayed unmatched. Germline-derived CDR1 and CDR2 are MGHRA and YSYEKL. The CDR3 extends over 15 amino acids. In DNA form, the CDR3 reads TGCGCCAGCAGCCAACCGGGACAGGGGAACTATGGCTACACCTTC. Its protein product is CASSQPGQGNYGYTF.

The gene calls are TRBV28 and TRBJ1-2; 9 bases agree with TRBD1. CDR3 length: 20 amino acids. The germline CDR1 and CDR2 sequences are MDHEN and SYDVKM. The V and J ends lost 2 bases and 4 bases, in that order; junction bases with no gene match: 20. The chain's CDR3 is CASSLGTGWASTPKGYGYTF. For the CDR3, the DNA is TGTGCCAGCAGTTTAGGGACAGGGTGGGCCTCAACCCCAAAGGGCTATGGCTACACCTTC.

This chain joins TRBV23-1 and TRBJ2-7; the D gene is possibly TRBD1 (5 bases). TRBV23-1 is known as an ORF, though its function is uncertain. V was clipped by 0 bases and J by 3 bases, with 9 bases between them. There are 14 residues in the CDR3. The CDR3 bases are TGCGCCAGCAGTCAATCGGGGCAGAACTACGAGCAGTACTTC. Its translation is CASSQSGQNYEQYF.

J is TRBJ2-3 and V is TRBV9, with D possibly TRBD2 on 5 matching bases. The CDR3 covers 17 residues. Germline assignment: CDR1 SGDLS and CDR2 YYNGEE. Trimming left V 3 bases short and J 1 base short, with 18 bases between. The CDR3 DNA follows: TGTGCCAGCAGCGCCCGGGCGTGGGGTAGCGGCACAGATACGCAGTATTTT. Amino acid sequence: CASSARAWGSGTDTQYF.

This chain links TRBV5-1 with TRBJ2-5, with D possibly matching TRBD1 (7 bases). The end of the DNA fits TRBJ2-7 better, so the J call may be wrong. The CDR3 covers 14 residues. Germline CDR1 and CDR2: SGHRS and YFSETQ. The DNA of the CDR3 is TGCGCCAGCAGCCTGGGACAGCGGGCACACGAGCAGTACTTC. Translation gives CASSLGQRAHEQYF.